This entry lists 19 T cell receptor beta chains sequenced from one sample in a study of response to subunit inactivated influenza vaccine. One entry per CDR3 protein, called by TCRdb with MiXCR from the RT-PCR reads. The sample comprises about 540,000 distinct CDR3 sequences, approximately 20% of which are singletons, and approximately 2.9% rests with the top ten. The data also belong to a second study, concerning T cells expressing NK-cell markers. As reported in that work: Making the TCR beta cDNA relied on 5'RACE template switching with UMIs.

The source was CD4+ T cells sorted from PBMCs, collected less than 13 days after vaccination. These receptors came from a man aged 45-60 years who received an inactivated influenza vaccine.

As DNA, the CDR3 is TGCGCCAGCAGCCTAAGACAGGGACCGGACCTTAGCACAGATACGCAGTATTTT. It encodes CASSLRQGPDLSTDTQYF. The V gene is TRBV5-1, the J gene TRBJ2-3, with 7 bases lining up with TRBD1. J was trimmed by 0 bases and V by 4 bases; bases with no gene match: 14. This CDR3 comprises 18 residues. CDR1 is SGHRS, CDR2 YFSETQ, per germline.

The V call is TRBV7-2, the J call TRBJ1-2; 9 bases are shared with TRBD1. There are 14 residues in the CDR3. The V gene end was trimmed by 8 bases and the J gene end by 8 bases; junction bases not matched to a gene: 12. CDR1 is SGHTA, CDR2 FQGNSA, per germline. The CDR3 bases are TGTGCCAGCGGGTGGGGACAGGGATTTCGCGGCTACACCTTC. Translated, it gives CASGWGQGFRGYTF. The variable domain in full, with the rest retrieved from reference TRBV7-2 and TRBJ1-2, is GAGVSQSPSNKVTEKGKDVELRCDPISGHTALYWYRQSLGQGLEFLIYFQGNSAPDKSGLPSDRFSAERTGGSVSTLTIQRTQQEDSAVYLCASGWGQGFRGYTFGSGTRLTVV.

This clonotype was seen a handful of times. The chain joins TRBV12-3 or TRBV12-4 to TRBJ1-1; 12 nucleotides line up with TRBD1. CDR3 length: 16 residues. The J segment lost 4 bases and the V segment lost 6 bases, leaving 9 bases of the junction unmatched. The chain's CDR3 is CASRSGTGGAGTEAFF. The CDR3 bases are TGTGCCAGCAGATCCGGGACAGGGGGCGCGGGCACTGAAGCTTTCTTT.

This clonotype was observed a handful of times. The V call is TRBV5-1, the J call TRBJ2-2; 9 nucleotides align to TRBD1. This CDR3 region has 16 residues. Germline CDR1 is SGHRS and CDR2 is YFSETQ. J gave up 4 bases and V 0 bases, and 4 bases lay outside the gene matches. CDR3 nucleotides: TGCGCCAGCAGCTTGGCCCGACAGGGGGGCACCGGGGAGCTGTTTTTT. Encoded protein: CASSLARQGGTGELFF.

The sample holds a few counts of this clonotype. The chain combines TRBV6-2 or TRBV6-3 with TRBJ1-1; tentative D call: TRBD1 (5 bases). The CDR3 spans 17 residues. V was clipped by 6 bases and J by 5 bases, with 25 bases between them. Germline assignment: CDR1 MNHEY and CDR2 SVGEGT. The CDR3 loop is CASSPTIGGGRNTEAFF. The CDR3 DNA reads TGTGCCAGCAGCCCCACTATCGGGGGGGGAAGGAATACTGAAGCTTTCTTT.

The V call is TRBV30, the J call TRBJ2-7; 8 bases match TRBD1. With V trimmed by 3 bases and J by 1 base, 8 bases remained unmatched. The germline V gene has CDR1 GTSNPN and CDR2 SVGIG (reference sequence). The CDR3 has 15 amino acids. This CDR3 reads CAWSFGQGVSYEQYF. The CDR3 nucleotides are TGTGCCTGGAGCTTTGGACAGGGTGTGTCCTACGAGCAGTACTTC.

The gene calls are TRBV28 and TRBJ1-4; D is possibly TRBD1 (5 bases). The CDR3 loop spans 17 amino acids. V lost 7 bases to trimming and J lost 7 bases, with 25 bases between them. The germline CDR1 and CDR2 sequences are MDHEN and SYDVKM. The CDR3 DNA follows: TGTGCCAGCACCGACGAGGGGAATTTCCTCCTCGGTGAAAAACTGTTTTTT. Its protein product is CASTDEGNFLLGEKLFF.

This sequence joins TRBV6-2 or TRBV6-3 and TRBJ2-5; no reliable D call. Between the trimmed V and J ends, which lost 0 bases and 5 bases, there was a span of 7 bases. This CDR3 comprises 13 residues. CDR1 and CDR2 (germline): MNHEY, SVGEGT. CDR3 nucleotides: TGTGCCAGCAGTTACTCGATTGTGGAGACCCAGTACTTC. It codes for CASSYSIVETQYF.

This clonotype was seen more than once but under ten times. The chain recombines TRBV6-2 or TRBV6-3 with TRBJ1-5; tentatively, D is TRBD1 (5 bases). The CDR3 extends over 14 amino acids. V gave up 2 bases and J gave up 6 bases, with 11 bases separating them. The germline V gene encodes CDR1 MNHEY and CDR2 SVGEGT. The CDR3 spells CASSYAGAGQPQHF. CDR3 bases: TGTGCCAGCAGTTACGCCGGGGCCGGTCAGCCCCAGCATTTT.

This clonotype was recorded at least ten times. In DNA form, the CDR3 reads TGCGCCAGCAGCCAAGATTTAATAGCGGGAGGAGAGACCCAGTACTTC. This encodes CASSQDLIAGGETQYF. The rearrangement links TRBV4-3 to TRBJ2-5, with 10 bases aligning to TRBD2. The J segment lost 4 bases and the V segment lost 0 bases, leaving 5 bases of the junction unmatched. This CDR3 comprises 16 residues. Germline V gene lookup returns CDR1 LGHNA and CDR2 YSLEER.

The J gene is TRBJ2-7, the V gene TRBV4-1, with TRBD1 matching over 9 bases. The CDR3 length is 16 residues. V was clipped by 4 bases and J by 1 base; unmatched bases: 8. From germline, CDR1 is MGHRA and CDR2 YSYEKL. The CDR3 DNA follows: TGCGCCAGCAGCCCCTCCGACAGGGGGTCGTCCTACGAGCAGTACTTC. Its protein product is CASSPSDRGSSYEQYF.

This clonotype was seen more than once but under ten times. The chain's CDR3 is CASSPQGGVTNYGYTF. The CDR3 nucleotides read TGCGCCAGCAGCCCACAGGGGGGGGTTACTAACTATGGCTACACCTTC. The chain recombines TRBV4-1 with TRBJ1-2; 8 bases fit TRBD1. V lost 4 bases and J lost 0; bases outside the gene matches: 7. The germline V gene encodes CDR1 MGHRA and CDR2 YSYEKL. The CDR3 runs to 16 residues.

This chain connects TRBV6-5 to TRBJ2-2, with unresolved D. The CDR3 consists of 14 residues. Between the trimmed V and J ends, which lost 0 bases and 1 base, there was a span of 3 bases. Germline V gene lookup returns CDR1 MNHEY and CDR2 SVGAGI. In DNA, the CDR3 is TGTGCCAGCAGTTACTCCCGGAACACCGGGGAGCTGTTTTTT. Translating gives CASSYSRNTGELFF.

The chain has TRBV4-1 and TRBJ1-6; D is possibly TRBD1 (5 bases). With 0 bases removed from V and 7 bases from J, the gap between germline ends came to 10 bases. The germline gives CDR1 MGHRA, CDR2 YSYEKL. The CDR3 is made up of 15 amino acids. The CDR3 DNA sequence: TGCGCCAGCAGCCAAGAGAGGGGCGCGAATTCACCCCTCCACTTT. Translated, it gives CASSQERGANSPLHF.

The chain uses TRBV5-1 and TRBJ1-2; D gene ambiguous. Deletions cut 0 bases from V and 0 bases from J, with 6 bases between. Germline CDR1 reads SGHRS; CDR2 reads YFSETQ. The CDR3 runs 14 residues. CDR3 coding DNA: TGCGCCAGCAGCTTGGAACAGCCTAACTATGGCTACACCTTC. Amino acid sequence: CASSLEQPNYGYTF.

This clonotype occurred a few times. The genes are TRBV4-1 and TRBJ1-4; unclear D gene. This CDR3 spans 15 amino acids. Between the trimmed V and J ends, which lost 0 bases and 5 bases, there was a span of 10 bases. Germline assignment: CDR1 MGHRA and CDR2 YSYEKL. CDR3 nucleotide sequence: TGCGCCAGCAGCCAAGAAGCCGGAAGGAATGAAAAACTGTTTTTT. As protein: CASSQEAGRNEKLFF.

V and J are TRBV4-3 and TRBJ2-3; D call uncertain. Germline V gene data show CDR1 as LGHNA and CDR2 as YSLEER. The V and J ends lost 1 base and 6 bases respectively, with 11 bases between them. The CDR3 has 14 residues. The CDR3 region is CASSQVAVGDTQYF. CDR3 DNA: TGCGCCAGCAGCCAAGTCGCGGTAGGGGATACGCAGTATTTT.

This clonotype appeared a few times. For the CDR3, the DNA is TGTGCCCTGTCCCTAGCGGGGGTCCCTCTCCAGGAGCAGTTCTTC. Translating gives CALSLAGVPLQEQFF. This chain joins TRBV15 and TRBJ2-1, with 10 positions matching TRBD2. Trimming removed 11 bases from V and 10 bases from J; junction bases left unmatched: 17. There are 15 residues in the CDR3. From germline, CDR1 is LNHNV and CDR2 YYDKDF (reference sequence).

The CDR3 sequence is CASSKDRVYTDTQYF. In DNA, the CDR3 is TGTGCCAGCAGCAAGGACAGGGTCTACACAGATACGCAGTATTTT. The chain employs TRBV5-4 and TRBJ2-3; 8 nucleotides match TRBD1. The CDR3 runs 15 residues. CDR1 is SGHNT, CDR2 YYREEE, per germline (reference sequence). J lost 2 bases, V lost 4 bases, and 6 bases had no gene match.